This T cell receptor (beta chain) was sequenced during a study of shared clonotypes between healthy human individuals. Study overall: With ages of 18 to 49, the donors were two women and a few men.

CDR1 MGHDK and CDR2 SYGVNS come from the germline V gene. The CDR3 runs to 15 residues. Trimming removed 6 bases at V and 1 base at J, with 13 bases between. Naivety among CD8 cells was defined by CD45RO negativity and positive CCR7 selection, thereby excluding terminally differentiated effector memory CD45RA+ cells. At a deep level, the assay was run. Profiling relied on immunoSEQ multiplex PCR, and the TCRdb table lists in-frame clones only, not all of them. In the table there are about 870,000 clones, around 92% of which are singletons. This clone was seen a single time. The rearrangement links TRBV25-1 to TRBJ2-1; D may be TRBD1 or TRBD2 (6 bases each). The clonotype was recovered from a man younger than 45 in good health. The specimen was naive CD8+ T cells sorted from blood. CDR3 DNA: TGTGCCAGCAGCGCCGGAGGGGGGTCCTACAATGAGCAGTTCTTC. This translates into CASSAGGGSYNEQFF. Looking up the rest from reference TRBV25-1 and TRBJ2-1 gives the full variable domain: EADIYQTPRYLVIGTGKKITLECSQTMGHDKMYWYQQDPGMELHLIHYSYGVNSTEKGDLSSESTVSRIRTEHFPLTLESARPSHTSQYLCASSAGGGSYNEQFFGPGTRLTVL.